Each of the 2 T cell receptor beta chains below was sequenced from the same sample in a study of T cell repertoires in cytomegalovirus infection (dated by TCRdb to the late 2010s). The sequencer listed for this sample is Illumina HiSeq 1500. TCRdb passed the public sequencing reads through fastp at Q25 and MiXCR, retaining productive beta sequences. Each record represents a unique CDR3 protein, reported with the most common genes and DNA among its rows. This sample is represented by some 320,000 distinct CDR3 sequences; more than 8% of them were singletons. In total, the top ten clones hold about 3.9% of the sample. Sequencing used PBMCs. The source is a human donor in good health (CMV status not recorded). Some clones in this sample may be carry-over from other donors' samples.

This clonotype was counted a few times. The rearrangement uses TRBV10-3 and TRBJ2-2; 7 bases line up with TRBD2. This CDR3 has 13 amino acids. Unmatched junction bases numbered 9, after V lost 11 bases and J lost 6 bases. Germline V lookup: CDR1 ENHRY, CDR2 SYGVKD. CDR3 DNA: TGTGCCTCCGGGCGGGAGTTAGCCGGGGAGCTGTTTTTT. Translating it yields CASGRELAGELFF.

This clonotype was seen many times. The chain recombines TRBV12-3 or TRBV12-4 with TRBJ2-3; 13 nucleotides align to TRBD2. V was clipped by 3 bases and J by 1 base; unmatched bases: 7. This CDR3 comprises 18 residues. CDR3 amino acids: CASSLGTSGTRGTDTQYF. The CDR3 nucleotides are TGTGCCAGCAGTTTGGGGACTAGCGGGACGAGAGGCACAGATACGCAGTATTTT.